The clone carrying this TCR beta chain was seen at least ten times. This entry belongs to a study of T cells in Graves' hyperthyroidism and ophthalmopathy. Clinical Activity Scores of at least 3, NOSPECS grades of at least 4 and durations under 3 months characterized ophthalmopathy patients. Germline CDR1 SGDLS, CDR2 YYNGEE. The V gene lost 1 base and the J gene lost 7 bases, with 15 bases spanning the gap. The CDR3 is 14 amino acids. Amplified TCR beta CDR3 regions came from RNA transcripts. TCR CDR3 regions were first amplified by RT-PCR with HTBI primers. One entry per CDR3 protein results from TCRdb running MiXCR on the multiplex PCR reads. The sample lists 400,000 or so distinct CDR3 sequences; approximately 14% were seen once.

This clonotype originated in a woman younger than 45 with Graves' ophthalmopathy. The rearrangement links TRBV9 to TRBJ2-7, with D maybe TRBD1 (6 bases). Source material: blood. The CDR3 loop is CASSVLGDIEEQYF. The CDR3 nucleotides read TGTGCCAGCAGCGTACTTGGGGACATCGAGGAGCAGTACTTC.